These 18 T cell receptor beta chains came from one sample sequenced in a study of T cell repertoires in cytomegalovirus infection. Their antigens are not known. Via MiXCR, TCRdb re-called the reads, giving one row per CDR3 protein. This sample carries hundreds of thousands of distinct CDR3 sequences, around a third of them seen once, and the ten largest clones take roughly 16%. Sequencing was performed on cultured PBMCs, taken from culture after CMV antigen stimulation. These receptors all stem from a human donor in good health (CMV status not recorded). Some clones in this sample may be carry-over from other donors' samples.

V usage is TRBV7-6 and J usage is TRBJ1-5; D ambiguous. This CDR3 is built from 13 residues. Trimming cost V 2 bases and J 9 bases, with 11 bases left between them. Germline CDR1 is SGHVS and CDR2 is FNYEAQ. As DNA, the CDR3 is TGTGCCAGCAGCTTACAGTCCCCAGGGCCCCAGCATTTT. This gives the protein CASSLQSPGPQHF.

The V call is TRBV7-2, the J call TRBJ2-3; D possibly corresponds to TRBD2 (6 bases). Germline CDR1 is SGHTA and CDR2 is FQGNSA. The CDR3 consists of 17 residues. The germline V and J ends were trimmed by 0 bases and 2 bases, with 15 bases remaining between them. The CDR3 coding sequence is TGTGCCAGCAGCTTAGCGTGGGGTAGCGGCGACACAGATACGCAGTATTTT. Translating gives CASSLAWGSGDTDTQYF.

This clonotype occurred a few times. CDR3 region: CASSLFGTSETQYF. CDR3 nucleotide sequence: TGTGCCAGCAGTTTATTTGGGACATCGGAGACCCAGTACTTC. The chain joins TRBV28 to TRBJ2-5, with D perhaps TRBD1 (6 bases). V shed 1 base and J shed 5 bases, with 11 bases lying between them. This CDR3 has 14 residues. CDR1 and CDR2 (germline): MDHEN, SYDVKM.

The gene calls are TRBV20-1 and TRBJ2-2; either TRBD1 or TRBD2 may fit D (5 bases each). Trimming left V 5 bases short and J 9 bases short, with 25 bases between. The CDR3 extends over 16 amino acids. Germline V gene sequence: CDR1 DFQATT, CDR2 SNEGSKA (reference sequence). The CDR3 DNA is TGCAGTGCTCTACTTCTCCTCACCGGGGCCGAAAGGGAGCTGTTTTTT. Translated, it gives CSALLLLTGAERELFF.

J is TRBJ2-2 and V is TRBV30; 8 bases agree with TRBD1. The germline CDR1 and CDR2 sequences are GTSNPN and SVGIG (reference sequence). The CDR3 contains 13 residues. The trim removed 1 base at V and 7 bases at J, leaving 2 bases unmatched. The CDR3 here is CAWSDRGIGELFF. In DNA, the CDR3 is TGTGCCTGGAGTGACAGGGGGATCGGGGAGCTGTTTTTT.

DNA for the CDR3: TGTGCCAGCAGCCAAGATGCCAGAGGAATATATGGCTACACCTTC. Protein product: CASSQDARGIYGYTF. The chain recombines TRBV14 with TRBJ1-2; no firm D call. This CDR3 is built from 15 residues. Germline V CDR1 and CDR2: SGHDN, FVKESK. V was shortened by 0 bases and J by 5 bases, with 13 bases between the two germline ends.

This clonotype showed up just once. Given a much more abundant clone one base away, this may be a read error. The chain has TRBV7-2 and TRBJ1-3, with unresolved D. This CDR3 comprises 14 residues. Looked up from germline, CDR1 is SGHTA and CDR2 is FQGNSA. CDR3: CANSLVGDGNTIYF. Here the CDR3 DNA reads TGTGCCAACAGCTTAGTTGGGGATGGAAACACCATATATTTT.

CDR3 amino acids: CASSLRQEFVGYTF. In nucleotides, the CDR3 is TGTGCCAGCAGCTTGAGACAGGAATTCGTGGGCTACACCTTC. The chain has TRBV7-2 and TRBJ1-2; D is perhaps TRBD1 (6 bases). V was cut by 3 bases and J by 8 bases, with 16 bases left in between. The germline V gene has CDR1 SGHTA and CDR2 FQGNSA. The CDR3 has 14 amino acids.

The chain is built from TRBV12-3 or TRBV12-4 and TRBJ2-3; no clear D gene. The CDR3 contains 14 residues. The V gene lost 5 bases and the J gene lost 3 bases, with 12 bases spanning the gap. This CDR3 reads CASSLWTQTDTQYF. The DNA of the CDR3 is TGTGCCAGCAGTCTTTGGACCCAGACAGATACGCAGTATTTT.

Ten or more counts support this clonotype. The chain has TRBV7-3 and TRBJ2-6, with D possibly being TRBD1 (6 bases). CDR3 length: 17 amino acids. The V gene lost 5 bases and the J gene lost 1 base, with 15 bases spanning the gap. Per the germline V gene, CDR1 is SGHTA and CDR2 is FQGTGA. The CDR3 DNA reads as TGTGCCAGCAGCGCTACAGGGTTCCTATCTGGGGCCAACGTCCTGACTTTC. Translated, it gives CASSATGFLSGANVLTF.

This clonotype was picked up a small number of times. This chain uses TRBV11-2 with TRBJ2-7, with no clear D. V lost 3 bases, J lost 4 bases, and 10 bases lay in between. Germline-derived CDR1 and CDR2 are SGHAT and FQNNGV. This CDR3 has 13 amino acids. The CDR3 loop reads CASSFGQIYEQYV. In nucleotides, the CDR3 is TGTGCCAGCAGCTTCGGGCAGATATACGAGCAGTACGTC.

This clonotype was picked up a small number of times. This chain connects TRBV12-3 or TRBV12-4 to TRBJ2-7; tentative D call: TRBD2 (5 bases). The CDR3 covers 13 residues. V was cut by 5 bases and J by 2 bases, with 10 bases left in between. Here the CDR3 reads CASSTDLAYEQYV. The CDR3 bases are TGTGCCAGCAGTACGGACTTGGCCTACGAGCAGTACGTC.

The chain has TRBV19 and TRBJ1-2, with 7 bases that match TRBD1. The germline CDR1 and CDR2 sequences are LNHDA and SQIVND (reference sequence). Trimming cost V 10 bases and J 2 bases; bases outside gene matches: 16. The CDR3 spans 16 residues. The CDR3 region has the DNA TGTGCCACACGGGGACAGATAATTAATATCAACTATGGCTACACCTTC. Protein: CATRGQIININYGYTF. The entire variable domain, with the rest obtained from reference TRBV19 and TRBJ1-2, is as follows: DGGITQSPKYLFRKEGQNVTLSCEQNLNHDAMYWYRQDPGQGLRLIYYSQIVNDFQKGDIAEGYSVSREKKESFPLTVTSAQKNPTAFYLCATRGQIININYGYTFGSGTRLTVV.

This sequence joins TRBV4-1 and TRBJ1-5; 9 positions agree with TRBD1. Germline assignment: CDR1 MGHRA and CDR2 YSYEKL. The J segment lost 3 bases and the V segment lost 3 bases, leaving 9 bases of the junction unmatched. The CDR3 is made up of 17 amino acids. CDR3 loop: CASSQDPGQGPNQPQHF. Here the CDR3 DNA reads TGCGCCAGCAGCCAGGACCCGGGACAGGGCCCCAATCAGCCCCAGCATTTT.

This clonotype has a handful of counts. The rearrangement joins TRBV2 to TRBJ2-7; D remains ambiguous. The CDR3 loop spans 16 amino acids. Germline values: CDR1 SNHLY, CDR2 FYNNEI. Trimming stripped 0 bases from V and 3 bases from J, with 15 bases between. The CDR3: CASSEAPPDSLYEQYF. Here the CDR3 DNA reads TGTGCCAGCAGTGAAGCGCCGCCAGATTCCCTCTACGAGCAGTACTTC.

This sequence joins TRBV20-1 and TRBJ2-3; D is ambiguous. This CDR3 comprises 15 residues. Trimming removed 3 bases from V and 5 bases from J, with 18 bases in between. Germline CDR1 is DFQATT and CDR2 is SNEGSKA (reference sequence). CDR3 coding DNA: TGCAGTGCTAGTGAAAGGAGACCAAACGGAGATACGCAGTATTTT. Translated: CSASERRPNGDTQYF.

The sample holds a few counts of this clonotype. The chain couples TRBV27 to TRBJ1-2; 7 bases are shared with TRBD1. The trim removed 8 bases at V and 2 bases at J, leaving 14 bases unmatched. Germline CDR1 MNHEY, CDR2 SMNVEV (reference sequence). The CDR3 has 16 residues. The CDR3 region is CASGRQGNLPNYGYTF. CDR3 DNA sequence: TGTGCCAGCGGAAGACAGGGTAACTTACCGAACTATGGCTACACCTTC.

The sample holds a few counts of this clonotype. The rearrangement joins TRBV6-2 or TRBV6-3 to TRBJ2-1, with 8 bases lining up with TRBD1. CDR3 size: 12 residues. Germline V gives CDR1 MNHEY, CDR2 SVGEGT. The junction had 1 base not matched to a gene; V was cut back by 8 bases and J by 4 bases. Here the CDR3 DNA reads TGTGCCAGCCGGGACAGGTACAATGAGCAGTTCTTC. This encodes CASRDRYNEQFF.